This T cell receptor (beta chain) came from a study of T-cell memory formation after mild COVID-19 listed by TCRdb under 2021. Notes on the research overall: Most TCR sequence clusters were specific to one of the two donors. In two donors, T-cell clones that expanded and contracted after mild COVID-19 were tracked by sequencing TCRalpha and TCRbeta repertoires over time. The cohort was made up of two young adult volunteers, one female and one male, who were previously healthy. What the authors observed across the whole study: Some responding clones were detected in pre-infection memory, which suggested that pre-existing cross-reactive memory T cells had joined the SARS-CoV-2 response. Contracting CD4+ clones were found mainly in CM and EM memory subsets, while CD8+ clones were enriched in EMRA. Balanced CD4/CD8 phenotypes were observed for clones contracting from day 15 to 85, whereas a bias towards CD4+ was observed for a second wave of clones expanding from day 15 to 37. Only two mild cases were covered in the study, and larger cohorts including severe cases with pre-infection samples were considered necessary. Whether the second-wave clones peaking on day 37 were SARS-CoV-2 specific was not confirmed.

The CDR3 covers 15 residues, taking in both the cysteine and the phenylalanine. Only the CDR3 portion is preserved as DNA: 45 bases, with reading frame beginning at the first base. V has 4 bases trimmed and J has 4 bases trimmed; junction bases matching no gene number 7. Via the germline V gene, CDR1 is SGHRS and CDR2 YFSETQ. PBMCs were isolated by Ficoll-Paque density gradient centrifugation. The run used an Illumina NovaSeq 6000. TCRalpha and TCRbeta cDNA libraries were constructed by 5'RACE with constant-segment primers, with sample barcodes and unique molecular identifiers being introduced. RNA was extracted from every sample with Trizol reagent. The libraries were amplified in two PCR steps, and the second step added a second sample barcode and Illumina TruSeq adapters. The libraries were sequenced on an Illumina NovaSeq using 2 x 150 bp paired-end reads. In the paper's pipeline: With migec v1.2.7, reads were demultiplexed and then collapsed into UMI-guided consensus sequences. Using mixcr v2.1.11, the UMI consensuses were aligned to TRA and TRB V and J templates and assembled into clonotypes. Expanded or contracted clonotypes were those called significant by both edgeR and NoisET, with noise models trained on biological replicates. edgeR calls used a false discovery rate-adjusted p below 0.01 and a log2 fold-change threshold of 1. As an exploratory analysis of dynamics, PCA with hierarchical clustering was applied to max-normalized trajectories of the 1000 most abundant clonotypes. Each responding clone was given a CD4 or CD8 phenotype based on the CD4+ and CD8+ repertoires, which had been sequenced separately. TCRdb handled the public reads itself, with Q25 trimming in fastp and clone calling in MiXCR, and kept productive beta chains. Each entry is one CDR3 protein sequence, shown with its most common DNA and genes. The V and J calls were determined by TCRdb, not by the authors. The table for this sample lists about 350,000 distinct CDR3 sequences; roughly an eighth of them were counted only once. Approximately 22% of the sample lies in the top ten.

This clonotype was seen many times. Its antigen is currently not known. No much larger clone exists at a distance of one base, and base qualities are not known. The sequenced sample was PBMCs or a T cell subset sorted from them (not recorded which). Rearrangement joined TRBV5-1 to TRBJ1-1; 10 bases in the middle match TRBD1. This TCR was sampled from a young man who had mild COVID-19 (a few samples of this study predate the infection). The sample titles of this study are shuffled in the database, so cell type and time point are left out; the donor was told from shared clones. CDR3 loop: CASSARQGAFTEAFF. At the DNA level, the sequence is TGCGCCAGCAGCGCCCGACAGGGGGCATTCACTGAAGCTTTCTTT.